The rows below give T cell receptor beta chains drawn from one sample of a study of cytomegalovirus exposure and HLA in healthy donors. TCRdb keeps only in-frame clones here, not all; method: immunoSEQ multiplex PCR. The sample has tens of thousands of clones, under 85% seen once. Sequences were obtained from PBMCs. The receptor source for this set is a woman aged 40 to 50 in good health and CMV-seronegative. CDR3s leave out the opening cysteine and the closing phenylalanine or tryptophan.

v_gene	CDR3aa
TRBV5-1	ASSLGKGAAPGELF
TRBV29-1	SVPWGAYEQY
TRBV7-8	ASSLGTANNEQF
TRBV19	ASIPHPGTASTGELF
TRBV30	AWSGTGQGIRGYT
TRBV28	ASNSGRKNEQF
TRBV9	ASTSRGGTNTGELF
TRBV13	ASSPEGYGYT
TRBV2	ASSTESRTQY
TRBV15	ATSRDRTSGSYEQY
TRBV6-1	ASSELAVQETQY
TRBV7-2	ASSLPASGSNEQF
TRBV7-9	ASSRTAGATNEKLF
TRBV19	ASSIRGTNYGYT
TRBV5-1	ASSWSGQANTGELF
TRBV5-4	ASSLGTSGTTDTQY
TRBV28	ASSSTPTDTSYNEKLF
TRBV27	ASMGLAGRGVTGELF
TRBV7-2	ASSLTITGATEAF
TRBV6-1	ASPTSGISTGELF
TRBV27	ASSSGDWEALSYEAF
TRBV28	ASSSGQITYNEQF
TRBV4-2	ASSQVAGGSGNTIY
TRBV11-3	ASSPHGTSGSGEQF
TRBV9	ASSGQREPGGELF
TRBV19	ASSATSAGANVLT
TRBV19	ASKVGGVGQETQY
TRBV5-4	ASSPTGTSGIGTQY
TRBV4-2	ASSQERAESYEQY
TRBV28	ASSSTGSGNTIY
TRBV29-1	SVESREYNEQF
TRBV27	ASSFPGLPSYEQY
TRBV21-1	ASTPRGAGNTIY
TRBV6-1	ASSDLSPSQY
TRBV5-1	ASSLRTGRTDTQY
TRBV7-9	ASSRDGTGPTGELF
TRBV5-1	ASSLQGNSYEQY
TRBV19	ASSMSRTPEAF
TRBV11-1	ASSVQIAGGHYEQY
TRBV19	ASSTRYESYEQY
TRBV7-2	ASSLGRGGTDTQY
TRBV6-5	ASTLTNTGELF
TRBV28	ASSFPPSSGADTQY
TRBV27	ASFPGGRTDTQY
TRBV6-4	ASSTGRDTEAF
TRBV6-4	ASSDSQREASDTQY
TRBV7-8	ASSPQETQY
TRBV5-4	ASSLAGRREKLF
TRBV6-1	ASRDTGGANTEAF
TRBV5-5	ASSGQPTSFYEQY
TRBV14	ASSQVRGNEQF
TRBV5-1	ASSLGGIQPNTEAF
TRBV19	ASSLVQGVNTEAF
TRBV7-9	SSSLSARSHGGYT